This TCR beta chain is drawn from a study of blood T cell repertoires in COVID-19. Clones were read by immunoSEQ multiplex PCR, and TCRdb kept only the in-frame ones, dropping some. The sample comprises tens of thousands of clones, over 75% of which are singletons, and approximately 5.1% rests with the top ten. The TCR originated in a human donor in a cohort sampled during active COVID-19. The sample comprised peripheral blood.

The chain's CDR3 is CASSRCPSGANVLTF. The CDR3 DNA sequence: TGTGCCAGCAGCCGGTGTCCCTCTGGGGCCAACGTCCTGACTTTC. V gene TRBV21-1 combines with J gene TRBJ2-6; the table's TRBD2 call for D was not verified on the DNA. TRBV21-1 is listed as a pseudogene. The CDR3 is made up of 15 amino acids.